A single sample gave rise to the 7 T cell receptor beta chains below, sequenced in a study of T cell responses to AZD1222 COVID-19 vaccine. Assay used: immunoSEQ multiplex PCR; TCRdb lists only in-frame clones, some missing. The sample lists 90,000 to 95,000 clones; around nine tenths were seen once. The sequenced sample was peripheral blood, obtained on day 0 of AZD1222 vaccination. The receptors derive from an adult in good health.

The genes are TRBV7-2 and TRBJ2-2, with 10 bases lining up with TRBD2. V shed 5 bases, J shed 5 bases, and the junction held 11 bases outside the gene matches. The CDR3 is 17 residues long. CDR1 and CDR2 from the germline V gene are SGHTA and FQGNSA. Written as DNA, the CDR3 is TGTGCCAGCAGCCTGGTCTGGGGGACTAGCGAGACCGGGGAGCTGTTTTTT. This translates into CASSLVWGTSETGELFF.

The chain links TRBV7-3 to TRBJ2-1; 10 bases align to TRBD2. The CDR3 covers 15 residues. Germline CDR1 is SGHTA and CDR2 is FQGTGA. V lost 5 bases and J lost 2; bases outside the gene matches: 3. The CDR3, as DNA: TGTGCCAGCAGCGCTCTAGCGGGAGCCTACAATGAGCAGTTCTTC. Translated: CASSALAGAYNEQFF.

The chain has TRBV2 and TRBJ1-1; a possible D gene is TRBD1 (5 bases). V dropped 11 bases and J dropped 2 bases, with 15 bases sitting between them. Germline V gene data show CDR1 as SNHLY and CDR2 as FYNNEI. The CDR3 spans 13 residues. CDR3 nucleotide sequence: TGTGCCGCGGGGGGTCTCGGTAACACTGAAGCTTTCTTT. This codes for CAAGGLGNTEAFF.

V is TRBV6-5 and J is TRBJ2-7; TRBD2 aligns across 12 bases. This CDR3 comprises 13 residues. Trimming removed 4 bases from V and 11 bases from J; junction bases left unmatched: 6. Germline values: CDR1 MNHEY, CDR2 SVGAGI. In nucleotides, the CDR3 is TGTGCCAGCAGTTCCGGACTAGCGGGAAGTGAGTACTTC. It yields the protein CASSSGLAGSEYF.

V gene TRBV9 combines with J gene TRBJ2-1; unclear D gene. V was pared by 3 bases and J by 4 bases, with 26 bases between. The CDR3 runs 19 residues. Germline V gene data show CDR1 as SGDLS and CDR2 as YYNGEE. CDR3 DNA: TGTGCCAGCAGCGGGGCCCTTAGGACGGAATGGAGTACATACAATGAGCAGTTCTTC. It encodes CASSGALRTEWSTYNEQFF. The entire variable domain, with the rest obtained from reference TRBV9 and TRBJ2-1, is as follows: DSGVTQTPKHLITATGQRVTLRCSPRSGDLSVYWYQQSLDQGLQFLIQYYNGEERAKGNILERFSAQQFPDLHSELNLSSLELGDSALYFCASSGALRTEWSTYNEQFFGPGTRLTVL.

The chain uses TRBV5-8 and TRBJ1-6; D is uncertain. CDR1 is SGHTS and CDR2 is YDEGEE in the germline V gene. The CDR3 covers 14 residues. V shed 4 bases and J shed 2 bases, with 7 bases lying between them. The CDR3 nucleotides are TGTGCCAGCAGCCCCGGGCCCTATAATTCACCCCTCCACTTT. Encoded protein: CASSPGPYNSPLHF.

A single count supports this clone. The chain is built from TRBV7-3 and TRBJ1-1; 10 bases fit TRBD1. Trimming took 5 bases from V and 3 from J; bases not matched to a gene: 6. The length of the CDR3 is 15 residues. Per germline, CDR1 SGHTA and CDR2 FQGTGA. Written as DNA, the CDR3 is TGTGCCAGCAGCCCCACCGGGACAGGGGACACTGAAGCTTTCTTT. Protein product: CASSPTGTGDTEAFF.